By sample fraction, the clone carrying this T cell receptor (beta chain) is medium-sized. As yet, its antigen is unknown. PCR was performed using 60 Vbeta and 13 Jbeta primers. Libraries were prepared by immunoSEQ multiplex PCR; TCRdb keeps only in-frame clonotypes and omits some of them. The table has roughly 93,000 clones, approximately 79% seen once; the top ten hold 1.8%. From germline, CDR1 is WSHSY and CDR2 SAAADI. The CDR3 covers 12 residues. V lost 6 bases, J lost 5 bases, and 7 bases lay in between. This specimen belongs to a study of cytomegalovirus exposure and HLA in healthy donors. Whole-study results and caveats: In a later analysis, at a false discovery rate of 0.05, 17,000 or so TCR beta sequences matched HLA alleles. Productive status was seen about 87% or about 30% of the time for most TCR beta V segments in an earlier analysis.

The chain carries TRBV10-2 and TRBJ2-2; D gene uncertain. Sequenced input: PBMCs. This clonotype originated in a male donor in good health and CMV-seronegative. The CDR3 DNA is TGCGCCAGCAGAACTCCGACCGGGGAGCTGTTTTTT. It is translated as CASRTPTGELFF.